Below, 30 T cell receptor beta chains from the same sample are listed, as sequenced in a study of Ad26.COV2.S vaccination and SARS-CoV-2 variants. Only in-frame clones appear in the TCRdb table, and some are missing; sequencing was by immunoSEQ multiplex PCR. Of about 470,000 clones listed, roughly 88% are singletons. Treatment reported: some 19 received Ad26.COV2.S at low or high dose, single or two shots; 5 received placebo; per-sample allocation not given. Sampling occurred on day 63 after the first vaccine or placebo injection. The sequencing used peripheral blood, collected in a trial of Ad26.COV2.S vaccine versus placebo. Receptor source: a person between 18 and 60 years old who received the Ad26.COV2.S COVID-19 vaccine or a placebo.

The chain uses TRBV5-1 and TRBJ2-7; 14 bases match TRBD2. The CDR3 spans 15 residues. J was trimmed by 2 bases and V by 4 bases; bases with no gene match: 2. In germline, CDR1 is SGHRS, CDR2 YFSETQ. The CDR3 loop is CASSTTSGRAYEQYF. CDR3 nucleotides: TGCGCCAGCAGCACGACTAGCGGGAGGGCCTACGAGCAGTACTTC.

The CDR3 is CASSLTWGWEQYF. Written as DNA, the CDR3 is TGTGCCAGCAGTTTGACGTGGGGGTGGGAGCAGTACTTC. This chain links TRBV7-4 with TRBJ2-7, with D perhaps being TRBD1 or TRBD2 (5 bases each). This CDR3 has 13 residues. Looked up from germline, CDR1 is SGHVT and CDR2 is SQSDAQ. V lost 6 bases to trimming and J lost 7 bases, with 16 bases between them.

This chain joins TRBV7-3 and TRBJ2-6, with TRBD2 matching 7 bases. The V gene's germline CDR1 is SGHTA and CDR2 FQGTGA. J was trimmed by 2 bases and V by 5 bases; bases with no gene match: 6. This CDR3 is built from 16 residues. CDR3 DNA sequence: TGTGCCAGCAGCAAACAAGCGGGGCCTGGGGCCAACGTCCTGACTTTC. The encoded protein is CASSKQAGPGANVLTF.

The chain carries TRBV28 and TRBJ1-2; TRBD1 matches at 9 bases. There are 16 residues in the CDR3. J gave up 4 bases and V 3 bases, and 9 bases lay outside the gene matches. CDR1 and CDR2 from the germline V gene are MDHEN and SYDVKM. CDR3 protein: CASSFPSGTGSYGYTF. The CDR3 DNA reads as TGTGCCAGCAGTTTCCCATCCGGGACAGGGAGCTATGGCTACACCTTC.

The chain is built from TRBV4-1 and TRBJ2-2, with D tentatively TRBD1 (6 bases). The V gene's germline CDR1 is MGHRA and CDR2 YSYEKL. V lost 3 bases and J lost 4, with 9 bases in between. This CDR3 is 14 amino acids long. The CDR3 spells CASSQLGATGELFF. As DNA, the CDR3 is TGCGCCAGCAGCCAGCTGGGGGCCACCGGGGAGCTGTTTTTT.

This sequence joins TRBV6-4 and TRBJ1-1, with unresolved D. Germline V gene data show CDR1 as MRHNA and CDR2 as SNTAGT. CDR3 size: 13 residues. Trimming shortened V by 4 bases and J by 0 bases, and 6 bases separated the two germline ends. The CDR3 coding sequence is TGTGCCAGCAGTGCGGAGTTGAACACTGAAGCTTTCTTT. The encoded protein is CASSAELNTEAFF.

The V call is TRBV6-1, the J call TRBJ1-2, with 9 bases lining up with TRBD1. CDR1 and CDR2 (germline): MNHNS, SASEGT. The length of the CDR3 is 17 residues. Losses at the gene ends were 4 bases for V and 9 bases for J; bases not matched to a gene: 18. The CDR3 DNA reads TGTGCCAGCAGTGTAGATCCGGGACAGGGATGGACTATGAGCTACACCTTC. Translation: CASSVDPGQGWTMSYTF.

This clone was picked up one time. The chain is built from TRBV7-2 and TRBJ2-7; the D is unclear. The CDR3 is 14 residues long. Germline V gene data show CDR1 as SGHTA and CDR2 as FQGNSA. V was trimmed by 5 bases and J by 0 bases, leaving 11 bases between them. CDR3 residues: CASSKALLSYEQYF. The CDR3 bases are TGTGCCAGCAGCAAAGCCCTCCTCTCCTACGAGCAGTACTTC.

The chain uses TRBV10-3 and TRBJ2-3, with 11 bases matching TRBD2. Trimming cost V 3 bases and J 5 bases; bases outside gene matches: 4. This CDR3 region has 15 residues. Germline values: CDR1 ENHRY, CDR2 SYGVKD. The CDR3 bases are TGTGCCATCAGTGAAACTAGCGGGAGCGGAGATACGCAGTATTTT. This gives the protein CAISETSGSGDTQYF.

This chain connects TRBV3-1 (or the pseudogene TRBV3-2) to TRBJ2-1, with 13 bases identical to TRBD2. The CDR3 is 17 amino acids. With 4 bases clipped from V and 4 bases from J, the junction kept 7 bases outside the gene matches. The V gene's germline CDR1 is LGHDT and CDR2 YNNKEL (reference sequence). The chain's CDR3 is CASSPRTSGRGYNEQFF. The DNA of the CDR3 is TGTGCCAGCAGCCCTCGGACTAGCGGGAGAGGATACAATGAGCAGTTCTTC.

This sequence joins TRBV20-1 and TRBJ2-7; D is unclear. Trimming stripped 6 bases from V and 6 bases from J, with 9 bases between. Germline values: CDR1 DFQATT, CDR2 SNEGSKA (reference sequence). CDR3 size: 10 residues. This chain's CDR3 is CSAQFSEQYF. In DNA form, the CDR3 reads TGCAGTGCGCAGTTCTCCGAGCAGTACTTC.

This clone occurred once. V is TRBV7-6 and J is TRBJ1-2, with D uncertain. Between the trimmed V and J ends, which lost 1 base and 4 bases, there was a span of 13 bases. Germline V gives CDR1 SGHVS, CDR2 FNYEAQ. This CDR3 is 15 amino acids long. The CDR3 DNA reads as TGTGCCAGCAGCTTAGACGGGGTGTGGCCCTATGGCTACACCTTC. Protein product: CASSLDGVWPYGYTF.

The rearrangement uses TRBV5-5 and TRBJ2-4, with 9 bases matching TRBD2. CDR1 SGHKS and CDR2 YYEKEE come from the germline V gene (reference sequence). This CDR3 comprises 20 residues. V lost 1 base, J lost 7 bases, and 21 bases stayed unmatched. CDR3 protein: CASSLRGAGLAASIRNIQYF. The CDR3, as DNA: TGTGCCAGCAGCTTGAGAGGGGCGGGACTAGCAGCGTCGATAAGGAACATTCAGTACTTC.

The genes are TRBV5-6 and TRBJ2-3, with D hard to call. The CDR3 length is 13 residues. Germline V CDR1 and CDR2: SGHDT, YYEEEE. Trimming left V 1 base short and J 1 base short, with 4 bases between. The chain's CDR3 is CASSLTRTDTQYF. The CDR3 DNA reads as TGTGCCAGCAGCTTGACTCGCACAGATACGCAGTATTTT.

The chain couples TRBV28 to TRBJ1-5; tentative D call: TRBD1 (5 bases). Germline CDR1 MDHEN, CDR2 SYDVKM. V lost 3 bases and J lost 4, with 19 bases in between. The CDR3 is made up of 17 amino acids. The CDR3: CASSLPSYRIRNQPQHF. The CDR3, as DNA: TGTGCCAGCAGTTTGCCCTCCTACAGGATCCGGAATCAGCCCCAGCATTTT.

The CDR3 DNA reads TGTGCCAGCAGCTTGCGGCCTTCGAACACCGGGGAGCTGTTTTTT. It yields the protein CASSLRPSNTGELFF. The chain employs TRBV5-6 and TRBJ2-2; D is ambiguous. This CDR3 is built from 15 residues. Germline V lookup: CDR1 SGHDT, CDR2 YYEEEE. Trimming pared 1 base from V and 0 bases from J, leaving 7 bases between.

This clone was picked up a small number of times. The chain is built from TRBV24-1 and TRBJ2-7, with D possibly being TRBD1 or TRBD2 (5 bases each). The germline V and J ends were trimmed by 3 bases and 0 bases, with 11 bases remaining between them. The V gene's germline CDR1 is KGHDR and CDR2 SFDVKD. CDR3 size: 15 residues. The CDR3 here is CATSDPRDGSYEQYF. CDR3 nucleotide sequence: TGTGCCACCAGTGATCCGAGGGACGGCTCCTACGAGCAGTACTTC.

The rearrangement links TRBV5-4 to TRBJ1-4, with TRBD1 matching 7 bases. J lost 3 bases, V lost 0 bases, and 2 bases had no gene match. Germline V gives CDR1 SGHNT, CDR2 YYREEE (reference sequence). This CDR3 has 15 residues. The chain's CDR3 is CASSLDGTANEKLFF. CDR3 bases: TGTGCCAGCAGCTTGGACGGGACAGCTAATGAAAAACTGTTTTTT.

The rearrangement links TRBV5-5 to TRBJ2-3; tentative D call: TRBD1 (6 bases). The V gene's germline CDR1 is SGHKS and CDR2 YYEKEE (reference sequence). CDR3 size: 15 residues. Trimming took off 0 bases at V and 0 bases at J, with 8 bases between the two ends. CDR3 region: CASSLGQGSTDTQYF. CDR3 sequence (DNA): TGTGCCAGCAGCTTGGGTCAGGGGAGCACAGATACGCAGTATTTT.

The chain employs TRBV4-2 and TRBJ1-1; tentative D call: TRBD1 (5 bases). Trimming cost V 3 bases and J 1 base, with 9 bases left between them. Per the germline V gene, CDR1 is LGHNA and CDR2 is YNFKEQ. This CDR3 comprises 14 residues. The CDR3 loop is CASSHQGENTEAFF. In DNA, the CDR3 is TGTGCCAGCAGCCACCAAGGGGAGAACACTGAAGCTTTCTTT.

The sample holds one count of this clone. The chain links TRBV28 to TRBJ1-5, with D perhaps matching TRBD1 (6 bases). Germline lookup yields CDR1 MDHEN and CDR2 SYDVKM. V lost 3 bases, J lost 7 bases, and 16 bases lay in between. The CDR3 contains 15 residues. CDR3: CASSFTGGGPQPQHF. Written as DNA, the CDR3 is TGTGCCAGCAGTTTTACCGGGGGGGGGCCGCAGCCCCAGCATTTT.

The chain has TRBV15 and TRBJ1-6, with no clear D. The CDR3 sequence is 16 residues long. CDR1 is LNHNV and CDR2 is YYDKDF in the germline V gene (reference sequence). The V end was cut by 0 bases, the J end by 6 bases, with 12 bases between. The CDR3 loop reads CATSRDQAALNSPLHF. DNA of the CDR3: TGTGCCACCAGCAGAGATCAGGCAGCCCTTAATTCACCCCTCCACTTT.

The chain links TRBV4-3 to TRBJ2-7; tentatively, D is TRBD1 (6 bases). Germline CDR1 LGHNA, CDR2 YSLEER. CDR3 length: 15 residues. Trimming stripped 2 bases from V and 1 base from J, with 12 bases between. CDR3 sequence: CASSQFLGGSYEQYF. Written as DNA, the CDR3 is TGCGCCAGCAGCCAATTTCTAGGGGGTTCCTACGAGCAGTACTTC.

V and J are TRBV11-3 and TRBJ2-2; D is possibly TRBD1 or TRBD2 (5 bases each). The V end lost 2 bases, the J end lost 1 base, and 14 bases lay between the germline ends. This CDR3 has 17 amino acids. The V gene's germline CDR1 is SGHNT and CDR2 YENEEA. The CDR3 here is CASSLFGGTGNTGELFF. CDR3 sequence (DNA): TGTGCCAGCAGCTTATTCGGTGGGACGGGGAACACCGGGGAGCTGTTTTTT. Based on the CDR3 plus reference TRBV11-3 and TRBJ2-2, the full variable domain is EAGVVQSPRYKIIEKKQPVAFWCNPISGHNTLYWYLQNLGQGPELLIRYENEEAVDDSQLPKDRFSAERLKGVDSTLKIQPAELGDSAVYLCASSLFGGTGNTGELFFGEGSRLTVL.

The chain employs TRBV28 and TRBJ2-1; unclear D gene. Deletions cut 2 bases from V and 4 bases from J, with 12 bases between. This CDR3 comprises 15 residues. Germline V lookup: CDR1 MDHEN, CDR2 SYDVKM. CDR3 loop: CASSLSPPQYNEQFF. Written as DNA, the CDR3 is TGTGCCAGCAGTTTAAGCCCTCCCCAGTACAATGAGCAGTTCTTC.

This clone was picked up a small number of times. The V gene is TRBV4-2, the J gene TRBJ1-3; 7 nucleotides agree with TRBD1. V was clipped by 1 base and J by 4 bases; unmatched bases: 4. Germline loops: CDR1 LGHNA, CDR2 YNFKEQ. The CDR3 is 15 residues long. The CDR3 sequence: CASSQGTGMGNTIYF. The CDR3 DNA reads as TGTGCCAGCAGCCAAGGGACAGGAATGGGAAACACCATATATTTT.

The CDR3 region has the DNA TGTGCCAGCAGCGAGATCGGGGGCGCCCCTAATGAAAAACTGTTTTTT. This encodes CASSEIGGAPNEKLFF. The rearrangement uses TRBV27 and TRBJ1-4, with D tentatively TRBD1 (6 bases). Between the trimmed V and J ends, which lost 6 bases and 3 bases, there was a span of 17 bases. The CDR3 spans 16 residues. Germline CDR1 reads MNHEY; CDR2 reads SMNVEV (reference sequence). Together with reference TRBV27 and TRBJ1-4, the CDR3 gives the full variable domain: EAQVTQNPRYLITVTGKKLTVTCSQNMNHEYMSWYRQDPGLGLRQIYYSMNVEVTDKGDVPEGYKVSRKEKRNFPLILESPSPNQTSLYFCASSEIGGAPNEKLFFGSGTQLSVL.

The chain has TRBV5-8 and TRBJ2-3; D may match TRBD1 or TRBD2 (6 bases each). Germline V gene data show CDR1 as SGHTS and CDR2 as YDEGEE. The length of the CDR3 is 15 residues. The germline V and J ends were trimmed by 3 bases and 6 bases, with 17 bases remaining between them. CDR3 protein: CASSWGAGGGDTQYF. CDR3 in DNA: TGTGCCAGCAGCTGGGGGGCGGGCGGCGGCGATACGCAGTATTTT.

V usage is TRBV6-2 or TRBV6-3 and J usage is TRBJ1-5; the D gene is possibly TRBD1 (5 bases). CDR1 is MNHEY and CDR2 is SVGEGT in the germline V gene. Deletions cut 2 bases from V and 1 base from J, with 27 bases between. The length of the CDR3 is 21 residues. CDR3 in DNA: TGTGCCAGCAGTTACGGTTGGGGAGGGGACGATGTTAGGAACAGCAATCAGCCCCAGCATTTT. This sequence encodes CASSYGWGGDDVRNSNQPQHF.

This chain links TRBV10-3 with TRBJ2-7; TRBD1 matches at 10 bases. V shed 6 bases, J shed 5 bases, and the junction held 4 bases outside the gene matches. The CDR3 runs 13 residues. The germline CDR1 and CDR2 sequences are ENHRY and SYGVKD. CDR3 sequence: CAISGTGVDEQYF. In DNA, the CDR3 is TGTGCCATCAGCGGGACAGGGGTCGACGAGCAGTACTTC.